This T cell receptor beta chain was found in a study of tumor-infiltrating lymphocytes in primary liver carcinoma. Turning to the study itself: The patients included men and women who were aged 30 to 69 years.

The researchers obtained blood RNA from unsorted whole blood and also extracted germline DNA. Before surgery, approximately 4 milliliters of EDTA blood were taken. A constant-region primer primed TCR beta cDNA synthesis from 500 ng of total RNA. Sequencing libraries for TCR beta derived from three nested multiplex PCR rounds that used slightly modified ARM-PCR. TCRdb ran MiXCR on the multiplex PCR reads and lists one entry per CDR3 protein. The data show nearly 200,000 distinct CDR3 sequences, with less than 70% seen just once and roughly 6.8% held by the top ten. This clonotype was obtained from a woman aged 55-70 years with primary liver carcinoma and hepatitis B virus infection. Material: peripheral blood.

The CDR3 is CSIHGSAAGGGGTQYF. The CDR3 DNA is TGCAGCATCCACGGATCCGCGGCTGGAGGTGGCGGTACACAGTATTTT. The chain carries TRBV29-1 and TRBJ2-3, with D possibly TRBD2 on 5 matching bases. Germline V lookup: CDR1 SQVTM, CDR2 ANQGSEA. Trimming left V 8 bases short and J 12 bases short, with 33 bases between. This CDR3 has 16 amino acids.